This entry describes one TCR beta chain. Its antigen has not been determined. No much larger clonotype is one base removed from it; base qualities were not supplied. One collaborating source in Seattle enrolled patients while the patients were actively infected and followed the patients over time throughout the course of disease. Each collaborating institution followed its own protocols to collect whole blood in K2EDTA tubes. Collaborator samples were shipped for TCRbeta analysis as frozen whole blood, isolated PBMCs, or DNA extracted from either sample type. TCRbeta CDR3 regions were amplified from genomic DNA using the immunoSEQ Assay, a bias-controlled multiplex PCR. On the study's bioinformatics: The number of nucleated cells in each sample was estimated from the amplification of reference gene primers within the assay. Sequence reads were collapsed and filtered to measure the absolute abundance of every unique TCRbeta CDR3 rearrangement. For each sample, productive Simpson clonality was calculated by taking the square root of Simpson's diversity index across productive rearrangements. In its TCRdb copy, this immuneACCESS table keeps in-frame sequences only and misses some clones. Where compared with another copy, unresolved V genes explain less than half of these, and the others have no known cause. V and J calls and clone size are as listed in that table; D and trimming were resolved from the DNA. For this sample there are around 200,000 clones; nearly 85% appear just once. About 1.3% of the sample is in the top ten clones.

V loses 4 bases, J loses 1 base, and the germline ends lie 11 bases apart. Per the germline V gene (reference sequence), LGHDT is the CDR1 and YNNKEL is the CDR2. The CDR3 runs 15 residues from the cysteine to the phenylalanine. Here the CDR3 DNA is all that survives: 45 bases in frame from base 1. The data derive from a study of blood T cell repertoires in COVID-19 (dated by TCRdb to about 2020). Regarding the research as a whole: The collaborator samples originated in the United States, Italy and Spain and spanned the acute and convalescent phases of COVID-19. Samples came from the ongoing ImmuneRACE study (first 160 participants) plus 1,254 subjects from 6 global collaborators. A freely available public database, intended as a resource for researchers studying the immune response to SARS-CoV-2, is where the repertoires were released. The material from the prospective study consisted of cDNA or gDNA derived from T cells, B-cell-depleted T cells, or PBMCs. A de-identified subject ID, COVID-19 status, age in years and sex were almost always included in the sample metadata. Where available, HLA class I and class II types were obtained from metadata supplied by the sample provider rather than from assay-based typing. Subjects who had been exposed to COVID-19, were actively infected with it, or had recovered from it provided the deeply sampled blood TCRbeta repertoires that made up the dataset.

The investigation overall reported the following: The quantity of clinical and demographic metadata differed by source and by participant and was supplied without curation.

The chain couples TRBV3-1 (or the pseudogene TRBV3-2) to TRBJ2-1; the D segment cannot be called with confidence. The sample comprised peripheral blood. The clonotype comes from a woman younger than 45 with COVID-19, enrolled during active disease. CDR3 loop: CASSPLTGSYNEQFF. The DNA is as follows: TGTGCCAGCAGCCCCCTGACTGGGTCCTACAATGAGCAGTTCTTC.